The 8 T cell receptor beta chains below come from one sample, sequenced in a study of T cells after yellow fever vaccination. TCRdb redid the calling of the 5' RACE reads with MiXCR, one entry per CDR3 protein. The sample gives tens of thousands of distinct CDR3 sequences, approximately 6.2% of which show up once; 2.2% is in the top ten. Material: CD4+ T cells sorted from PBMCs, obtained roughly 14 days after the first yellow fever vaccination. The receptors were gathered from a young man who received the YFV17D yellow fever vaccine.

This clonotype came up a few times. The chain is built from TRBV7-6 and TRBJ2-1; D not certain. The CDR3 loop spans 16 amino acids. V lost 1 base, J lost 0 bases, and 10 bases lay in between. The germline V gene encodes CDR1 SGHVS and CDR2 FNYEAQ. The CDR3 DNA reads TGTGCCAGCAGCTTAGAACAGTCCAGCTCCTACAATGAGCAGTTCTTC. It specifies CASSLEQSSSYNEQFF. Using reference TRBV7-6 and TRBJ2-1 for the parts outside the CDR3, the full variable domain is GAGVSQSPRYKVTKRGQDVALRCDPISGHVSLYWYRQALGQGPEFLTYFNYEAQQDKSGLPNDRFSAERPEGSISTLTIQRTEQRDSAMYRCASSLEQSSSYNEQFFGPGTRLTVL.

This clonotype was seen ten or more times. The V and J genes are TRBV6-1 and TRBJ2-2, with a possible D match to TRBD1 (6 bases). The germline CDR1 and CDR2 sequences are MNHNS and SASEGT. V was cut by 8 bases and J by 5 bases, with 12 bases left in between. The CDR3 has 13 residues. The CDR3 here is CASDRQITGELFF. CDR3 DNA: TGTGCCAGCGACAGGCAAATAACCGGGGAGCTGTTTTTT.

This clonotype was counted at least ten times. V gene TRBV5-1 combines with J gene TRBJ2-7; TRBD1 aligns across 7 bases. This CDR3 contains 14 residues. CDR1 and CDR2 (germline): SGHRS, YFSETQ. Trimming at V came to 0 bases and at J to 8 bases, leaving 8 bases not matched to a gene. DNA for the CDR3: TGCGCCAGCAGCTTGGCCGTCAGGGGGAAGAAGCAGTACTTC. It yields the protein CASSLAVRGKKQYF.

This chain uses TRBV11-3 with TRBJ2-4; D unclear. CDR1 and CDR2 (germline): SGHNT, YENEEA. This CDR3 is built from 13 residues. The V gene lost 1 base and the J gene lost 4 bases, with 5 bases spanning the gap. CDR3 DNA sequence: TGTGCCAGCAGCTTAGGAGCGAAAAACATTCAGTACTTC. Its translation is CASSLGAKNIQYF.

This clonotype was recorded many times. This chain joins TRBV2 and TRBJ1-5; D might be TRBD1 (6 bases). Trimming took off 4 bases at V and 9 bases at J, with 13 bases between the two ends. Per germline, CDR1 SNHLY and CDR2 FYNNEI. This CDR3 has 13 amino acids. The DNA for the CDR3 is TGTGCCAGCAGTGCGGGGGCTGGTTTGCCCCAGCATTTT. Translation: CASSAGAGLPQHF.

This clonotype was detected ten times or more. This chain connects TRBV5-4 to TRBJ1-1; D is unclear. The CDR3 is 16 residues long. Germline CDR1 reads SGHNT; CDR2 reads YYREEE (reference sequence). Trimming left V 4 bases short and J 4 bases short, with 20 bases between. The CDR3 reads CASSPVRRGTITEAFF. In nucleotides, the CDR3 is TGTGCCAGCAGCCCCGTCCGGCGGGGTACCATCACTGAAGCTTTCTTT. The variable domain in full, with the rest retrieved from reference TRBV5-4 and TRBJ1-1, is ETGVTQSPTHLIKTRGQQVTLRCSSQSGHNTVSWYQQALGQGPQFIFQYYREEENGRGNFPPRFSGLQFPNYSSELNVNALELDDSALYLCASSPVRRGTITEAFFGQGTRLTVV.

As for this clonotype: A read error is possible here, since a much larger clone lies one base away. V and J are TRBV5-1 and TRBJ1-4, with 7 bases matching TRBD1. CDR3 length: 15 amino acids. Germline-derived CDR1 and CDR2 are SGHRS and YFSETQ. CDR3 nucleotide sequence: TGCGCCAGCAGCGGAGGGGACAGCCAAAATGAAAAACTGCTTTTT. It specifies CASSGGDSQNEKLLF.

Notes on this clonotype: Since a much larger clone is just one base distant, this may be a read error. The V gene is TRBV20-1, the J gene TRBJ1-2; no firm D call. The ends were cut back, 3 bases at V and 2 bases at J, with 7 bases in the middle. This CDR3 comprises 12 residues. From germline, CDR1 is DFQATT and CDR2 SNEGSKA (reference sequence). The CDR3 region has the DNA TGCAGTGCTAGGGGAAAAAACTATGGCTACACCTTC. It translates to CSARGKNYGYTF.